This is a list of T cell receptor beta chains from one sample in a study of T cell repertoires in aging, cancer and after chemotherapy. TCRdb recomputed calls from the multiplex PCR reads with MiXCR, one row per CDR3 protein. The top ten clones hold roughly a fifth of a sample with 1,500 to 2,000 distinct CDR3 sequences, about 60% of them seen once. The material sequenced was blood. The receptor set was obtained from a human donor with a blood cancer. The CDR3 runs from the conserved cysteine through the conserved F or W. A D gene is named only where the DNA matches it firmly. The size entry is marked missing in some rows and otherwise reads once, few, many or a size class.

CDR3 length	V gene	D gene	clone size	J gene	CDR3 protein	CDR3 DNA
13	TRBV11-3	.	.	TRBJ2-3	CASSLLVADTQYF	TGTGCCAGCAGCTTACTCGTAGCAGATACGCAGTATTTT
15	TRBV12-3/TRBV12-4	.	few	TRBJ1-3	CASSLGGGSGNTIYF	TGTGCCAGCAGTTTAGGGGGTGGATCTGGAAACACCATATATTTT
12	TRBV6-2/TRBV6-3	.	.	TRBJ2-5	CASGPGEETQYF	TGTGCCAGCGGCCCGGGGGAAGAGACCCAGTACTTC
13	TRBV12-3/TRBV12-4	.	.	TRBJ2-1	CASSSSTVNEQFF	TGTGCCAGCAGTTCCTCGACTGTTAATGAGCAGTTCTTC
14	TRBV29-1	TRBD1	.	TRBJ2-5	CSVYRPTGWETQYF	TGCAGCGTTTATCGTCCGACAGGGTGGGAGACCCAGTACTTC
15	TRBV5-4	.	.	TRBJ2-5	CASSLSGLGQETQYF	TGTGCCAGCAGCTTGTCCGGTCTCGGCCAAGAGACCCAGTACTTC
17	TRBV5-4	TRBD2	.	TRBJ2-2	CASSLAPSGRAHGELFF	TGTGCCAGCAGCTTGGCCCCCAGCGGGAGGGCCCACGGGGAGCTGTTTTTT
13	TRBV29-1	.	few	TRBJ1-2	CSVDVDGNYGYTF	TGCAGCGTTGACGTTGACGGGAACTATGGCTACACCTTC
15	TRBV7-9	.	.	TRBJ1-6	CASSLGTYADSPLHF	TGTGCCAGCAGCCTTGGGACGTACGCGGATTCACCCCTCCACTTT
14	TRBV30	.	.	TRBJ1-6	CAWSREPYNSPLHF	TGTGCCTGGAGCCGGGAGCCCTATAATTCACCCCTCCACTTT
16	TRBV11-3	TRBD2	.	TRBJ2-5	CASSPGLAGDRETQYF	TGTGCCAGCAGCCCAGGACTAGCGGGGGACCGAGAGACCCAGTACTTC
12	TRBV11-3	.	few	TRBJ2-2	CASSLHTGELFF	TGTGCCAGCAGCTTACACACCGGGGAGCTGTTTTTT
14	TRBV24-1	.	few	TRBJ2-3	CATSVGDNTDTQYF	TGTGCCACCAGTGTAGGGGACAACACAGATACGCAGTATTTT
15	TRBV6-5	.	few	TRBJ1-6	CASSYTQSIDSPLHF	TGTGCCAGCAGTTACACACAGTCTATAGATTCACCCCTCCACTTT
14	TRBV30	.	.	TRBJ2-7	CAWSISAGPYEQYF	TGTGCCTGGAGTATATCTGCAGGTCCCTACGAGCAGTACTTC
12	TRBV11-3	.	.	TRBJ2-2	CASSQSGGELFF	TGTGCCAGCAGCCAAAGCGGCGGGGAGCTGTTTTTT
13	TRBV29-1	.	few	TRBJ2-2	CSAHGTNTGELFF	TGCAGCGCCCATGGCACCAACACCGGGGAGCTGTTTTTT
15	TRBV7-2	TRBD1	.	TRBJ1-4	CASSADRGRGEKLFF	TGTGCCAGCAGCGCCGACAGGGGCAGGGGTGAAAAACTGTTTTTT
15	TRBV6-1	TRBD1	few	TRBJ2-1	CASSARTTGDNEQFF	TGTGCCAGCAGTGCCAGAACTACAGGGGACAATGAGCAGTTCTTC
14	TRBV6-5	TRBD1	.	TRBJ1-2	CASSDPQGYYGYTF	TGTGCCAGCAGCGACCCACAGGGGTACTATGGCTACACCTTC
15	TRBV7-2	TRBD1	.	TRBJ2-7	CASSLDRGLSYEQYF	TGTGCCAGCAGCTTGGACAGGGGATTATCCTACGAGCAGTACTTC
12	TRBV29-1	.	few	TRBJ1-3	CSASAGGNTIYF	TGCAGCGCCTCCGCGGGTGGAAACACCATATATTTT
14	TRBV30	TRBD2	few	TRBJ2-3	CAWWLGGSTDTQYF	TGTGCCTGGTGGTTGGGAGGGTCGACAGATACGCAGTATTTT
14	TRBV12-3/TRBV12-4	.	.	TRBJ1-6	CASSLYRNNSPLHF	TGTGCCAGCAGTTTATACAGGAATAATTCACCCCTCCACTTT
17	TRBV10-3	TRBD2	.	TRBJ2-3	CAISGGELAANTDTQYF	TGTGCCATCAGTGGGGGGGAACTAGCGGCCAACACAGATACGCAGTATTTT
15	TRBV7-6	TRBD2	.	TRBJ2-3	CASSSRLASTDTQYF	TGTGCCAGCAGCTCCCGACTAGCGTCAACAGATACGCAGTATTTT